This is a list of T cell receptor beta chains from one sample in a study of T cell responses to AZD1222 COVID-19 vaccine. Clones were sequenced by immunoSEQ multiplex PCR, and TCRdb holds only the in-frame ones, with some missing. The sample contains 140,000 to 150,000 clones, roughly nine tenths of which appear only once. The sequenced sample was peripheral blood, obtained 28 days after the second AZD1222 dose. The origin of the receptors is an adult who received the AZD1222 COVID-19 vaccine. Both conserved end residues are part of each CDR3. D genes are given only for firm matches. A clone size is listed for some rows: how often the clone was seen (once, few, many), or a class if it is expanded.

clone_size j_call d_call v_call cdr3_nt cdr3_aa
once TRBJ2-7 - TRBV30 TGTGCCTGGAGTCTGGGCGGCGAGCAGTACTTC CAWSLGGEQYF
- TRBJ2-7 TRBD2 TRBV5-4 TGTGCCAGCAGCTTGGAGCGGGGGAGGGAGCAGTACTTC CASSLERGREQYF
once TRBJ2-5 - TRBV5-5 TGTGCCAGCAGCCCCCTTGGGGGGAAGGGGAAAGAGACCCAGTACTTC CASSPLGGKGKETQYF
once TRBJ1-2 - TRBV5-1 TGCGCCAGCAGACCAGGACAGCCAGGTGATGGCTACACCTTC CASRPGQPGDGYTF
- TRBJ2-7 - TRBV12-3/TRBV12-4 TGTGCCAGCAGCTATAACGTCTACGAGCAGTACTTC CASSYNVYEQYF
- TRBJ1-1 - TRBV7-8 TGTGCCAGCAGCTTAGTCACTGTGGTAACTGAAGCTTTCTTT CASSLVTVVTEAFF
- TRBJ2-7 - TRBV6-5 TGTGCCAGCAGTTACGAGGCTAAGAAGTACTTC CASSYEAKKYF
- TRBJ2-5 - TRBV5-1 TGCGCCAGCAGGGTTGGAGTGGCTGCAGAGACCCAGTACTTC CASRVGVAAETQYF
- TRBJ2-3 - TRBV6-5 TGTGCCAGCACCTTAAAGGGGCTCAGCACAGATACGCAGTATTTT CASTLKGLSTDTQYF
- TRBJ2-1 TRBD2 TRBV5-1 TGCGCCAGCAGAGGTAGCGGGAGGGCCCTAAATGAGCAGTTCTTC CASRGSGRALNEQFF
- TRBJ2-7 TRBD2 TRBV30 TGTGCCTGGAGTGTAAACGGGAGGAGTACCTACGAGCAGTACTTC CAWSVNGRSTYEQYF
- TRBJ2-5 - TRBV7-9 TGTGCCAGCAGCACAGGACTCCACCCTGAAGAGACCCAGTACTTC CASSTGLHPEETQYF
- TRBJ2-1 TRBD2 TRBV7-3 TGTGCCAGCAGCCCGGGACTAGCGGGAGACAATGAGCAGTTCTTC CASSPGLAGDNEQFF
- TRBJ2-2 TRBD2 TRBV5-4 TGTGCCAGCAGTTCCGGGCGTCGGGAGGGTACCGGGGAGCTGTTTTTT CASSSGRREGTGELFF
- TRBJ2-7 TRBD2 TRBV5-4 TGTGCCAGCAGCAATAGCGGGAGTGGTGAGCAGTACTTC CASSNSGSGEQYF
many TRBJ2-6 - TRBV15 TGTGCCACCAGCAGAGATGGGGCTGGGGCCAACGTCCTGACTTTC CATSRDGAGANVLTF
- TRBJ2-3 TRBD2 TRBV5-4 TGTGCCAGCAGCTCTTCCCTCACTAGCCCGGGGGGAGATACGCAGTATTTT CASSSSLTSPGGDTQYF
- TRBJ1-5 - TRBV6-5 TGTGCCAGCGGACCCCCCGGGGGGCCCCAGCATTTT CASGPPGGPQHF
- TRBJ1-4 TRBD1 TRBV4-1 TGCGCCAGCACCTTTGGGACAGGGGGCTATGTGGCAACTAATGAAAAACTGTTTTTT CASTFGTGGYVATNEKLFF
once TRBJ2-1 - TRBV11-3 TGTGCCAGCAGCTTCCAGGGTGATTCGAATGAGCAGTTCTTC CASSFQGDSNEQFF
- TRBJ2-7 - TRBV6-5 TGTGCCAGCAGTTACGGGAAAGGACGGATATACGAGCAGTACTTC CASSYGKGRIYEQYF
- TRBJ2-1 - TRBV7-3 TGTGCCAGCAGCCCACAGCACACCAAGTCCAATGAGCAGTTCTTC CASSPQHTKSNEQFF
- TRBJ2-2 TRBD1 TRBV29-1 TGCAGCGTTGGACAGGGGGTTGGTACCGGGGAGCTGTTTTTT CSVGQGVGTGELFF
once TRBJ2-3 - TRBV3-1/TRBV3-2 TGTGCCCGGGGTGGCCCCCCGGAAGATACGCAGTATTTT CARGGPPEDTQYF
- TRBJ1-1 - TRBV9 TGTGCCAGCAGCGTAGAAGTGGATGGGGCAACTGAAGCTTTCTTT CASSVEVDGATEAFF
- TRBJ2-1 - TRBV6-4 TGTGCCAGCAGTGACTCAGGGCGGGGTGAGCAGTTCTTC CASSDSGRGEQFF
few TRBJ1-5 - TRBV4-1 TGCGCCAGCAGCCAGGGGGGACCTACAGATCAGCCCCAGCATTTT CASSQGGPTDQPQHF
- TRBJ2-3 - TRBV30 TGTGCCTCTGACAGAGACACAGATACGCAGTATTTT CASDRDTDTQYF
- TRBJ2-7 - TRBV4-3 TGCGCCAGCAGCCAAGATGGGGGCGGGAGCTTTACCGAGCAGTACTTC CASSQDGGGSFTEQYF
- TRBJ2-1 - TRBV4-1 TGCGCCAGCAGCCAAGATCTCATCAGAGGCTCCTACAATGAGCAGTTCTTC CASSQDLIRGSYNEQFF
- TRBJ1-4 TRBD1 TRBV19 TGTGCCAGTAGTCCACGACAGGGGGCCGAAAAACTGTTTTTT CASSPRQGAEKLFF
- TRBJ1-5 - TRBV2 TGTGCCAGCACCGACCAGGGGATAAGCAATCAGCCCCAGCATTTT CASTDQGISNQPQHF
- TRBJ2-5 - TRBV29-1 TGCAGCGTTGGAGGACCCGGGGACGGAGAGACCCAGTACTTC CSVGGPGDGETQYF
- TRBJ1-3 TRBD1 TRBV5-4 TGTGCCAGCAGCTTGGCCGGGACAGGGACTGGAAACACCATATATTTT CASSLAGTGTGNTIYF
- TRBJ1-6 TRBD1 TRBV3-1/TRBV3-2 TGTGCCAGCAGCCAAGGGTACAGGGGCCCCCTCCACTTT CASSQGYRGPLHF
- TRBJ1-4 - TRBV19 TGTGCCAGTAGTATCCAAGGGACAATGCTTGAAAAACTGTTTTTT CASSIQGTMLEKLFF
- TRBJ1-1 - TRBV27 TGTGCCAGCAGTTTATCGACAGGATACACTGAAGCTTTCTTT CASSLSTGYTEAFF
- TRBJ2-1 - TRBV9 TGTGCCAGCAGCGTAGGGGCAGGGGCTAACAATGAGCAGTTCTTC CASSVGAGANNEQFF
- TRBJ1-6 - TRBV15 TGTGCCACCAGCAGAGATACTAATTCACCCCTCCACTTT CATSRDTNSPLHF
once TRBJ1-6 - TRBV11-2 TGTGCCAGCAGCCCCCAGGGTGGGGTTAATCGTTCACCCCTCCACTTT CASSPQGGVNRSPLHF
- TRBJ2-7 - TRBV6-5 TGTGCCAGCAGTTACGGTTTGAGCTCCTACGAGCAGTACTTC CASSYGLSSYEQYF
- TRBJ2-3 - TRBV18 TGTGCCAGCTCATCTCCCGTAGATACGCAGTATTTT CASSSPVDTQYF
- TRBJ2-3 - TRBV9 TGTGCCAGCAGCGTAGGGGGCGCGGGAAGCACAGATACGCAGTATTTT CASSVGGAGSTDTQYF
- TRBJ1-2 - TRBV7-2 TGTGCCAGCAGCTTAGACAACCCTCGGGGCTACACCTTC CASSLDNPRGYTF
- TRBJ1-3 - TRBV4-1 TGCGCCAGCAGCCAATTCGCGTTCTCTGGAAACACCATATATTTT CASSQFAFSGNTIYF
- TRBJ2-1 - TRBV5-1 TGCGCCAGCAGCTTGGCCACGGATGAGCAGTTCTTC CASSLATDEQFF
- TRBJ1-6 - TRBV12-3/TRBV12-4 TGTGCCAGCAGTTTCACAGGGAATTCACCCCTCCACTTT CASSFTGNSPLHF
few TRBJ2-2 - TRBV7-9 TGTGCCAGCAGCACCCCGGGAAGGACCGGGGAGCTGTTTTTT CASSTPGRTGELFF
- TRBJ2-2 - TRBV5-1 TGCGCCAGCAGCTTGGCCGCGACTCCAAACGGGGAGCTGTTTTTT CASSLAATPNGELFF
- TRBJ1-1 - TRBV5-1 TGCGCCAGCAGCTTGGAGGGTATGAACACTGAAGCTTTCTTT CASSLEGMNTEAFF
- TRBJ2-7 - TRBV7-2 TGTGCCAGCAGCTTAGATTTCAGAGGGGAGCAGTACTTC CASSLDFRGEQYF
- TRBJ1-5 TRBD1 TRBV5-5 TGTGCCAGCAGCCGACAGGGTTTACTAGATCAGCCCCAGCATTTT CASSRQGLLDQPQHF